The following is a TCR beta chain sequence with its context. What it binds is not known. This sample was included in a study of blood T cells in healthy people across ages. Study conclusions and caveats: A conclusive naive versus antigen-experienced comparison was prevented by the unsorted PBMCs.

A second roughly 6 to 11 cycle PCR used barcoded and J-beta primers. TCRdb fed the 5' RACE reads into MiXCR, producing one record per CDR3 protein. The table includes some 940,000 distinct CDR3 sequences, 25% to 35% detected once. Trimming pared 0 bases from V and 7 bases from J, leaving 10 bases between. The CDR3 covers 13 residues. CDR1 and CDR2 (germline): SGDLS, YYNGEE. Every donor contributed roughly 11 milliliters of peripheral blood by blood draw. Extracted total RNA amounted to at least 5.5 micrograms for each sample. In addition, the sample was reused for a study of T cells of mothers and their children.

This clonotype originated in a woman aged 40 to 55 in good health. The J gene is TRBJ1-2, the V gene TRBV9, with D uncertain. Sequences were obtained from blood. CDR3 sequence: CASSVVDGGGYTF. CDR3 DNA sequence: TGTGCCAGCAGCGTAGTTGATGGAGGTGGCTACACCTTC.